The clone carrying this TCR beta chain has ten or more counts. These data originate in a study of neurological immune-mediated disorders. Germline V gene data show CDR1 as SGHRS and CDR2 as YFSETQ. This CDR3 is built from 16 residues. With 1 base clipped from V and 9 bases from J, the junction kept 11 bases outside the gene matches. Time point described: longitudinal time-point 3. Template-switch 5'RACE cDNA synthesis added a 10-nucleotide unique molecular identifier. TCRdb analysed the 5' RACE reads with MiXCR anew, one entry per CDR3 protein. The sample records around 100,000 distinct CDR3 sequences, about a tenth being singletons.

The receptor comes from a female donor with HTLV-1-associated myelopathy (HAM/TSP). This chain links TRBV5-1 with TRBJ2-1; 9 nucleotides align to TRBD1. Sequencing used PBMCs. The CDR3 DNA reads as TGCGCCAGCAGCTTGATGGGGACAGGGAAAGTAGGTGAGCAGTTCTTC. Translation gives CASSLMGTGKVGEQFF.